The subject of this entry is one T cell receptor beta chain. Its target is unknown. Amplification yielded TCR beta CDR3 regions, with RNA transcripts as the source. HTBI primers were used for first-round RT-PCR of the TCR CDR3. TCRdb recomputed calls from the multiplex PCR reads with MiXCR, one row per CDR3 protein. The table records 550,000 to 600,000 distinct CDR3 sequences, 35% to 55% of them present only once. This record belongs to a study of T cells in Graves' hyperthyroidism and ophthalmopathy. Broader study findings: Blood samples included most of the expanded thyroid clonotypes exceeding 0.001. The model identified upcoming ophthalmopathy a median approximately six months ahead of onset.

The germline V gene has CDR1 LNHNV and CDR2 YYDKDF (reference sequence). This CDR3 region has 12 residues. V gave up 0 bases and J gave up 9 bases, with 6 bases separating them. Investigators excluded patients with uncontrolled infection, other autoimmune disease, pregnancy or lactation. Diagnoses rested on clinical symptoms, serum thyroxine and TRAb, thyroid ultrasound and orbital computed tomography. Sequencing was carried out using peripheral blood or thyroid tissue (not recorded which). The J gene is TRBJ1-5, the V gene TRBV15; D is ambiguous. This TCR came from an adult woman with Graves' disease, either hyperthyroidism or ophthalmopathy (not recorded which). The CDR3 coding sequence is TGTGCCACCAGCAGAGACTCATCGCCCCAGCATTTT. This codes for CATSRDSSPQHF.